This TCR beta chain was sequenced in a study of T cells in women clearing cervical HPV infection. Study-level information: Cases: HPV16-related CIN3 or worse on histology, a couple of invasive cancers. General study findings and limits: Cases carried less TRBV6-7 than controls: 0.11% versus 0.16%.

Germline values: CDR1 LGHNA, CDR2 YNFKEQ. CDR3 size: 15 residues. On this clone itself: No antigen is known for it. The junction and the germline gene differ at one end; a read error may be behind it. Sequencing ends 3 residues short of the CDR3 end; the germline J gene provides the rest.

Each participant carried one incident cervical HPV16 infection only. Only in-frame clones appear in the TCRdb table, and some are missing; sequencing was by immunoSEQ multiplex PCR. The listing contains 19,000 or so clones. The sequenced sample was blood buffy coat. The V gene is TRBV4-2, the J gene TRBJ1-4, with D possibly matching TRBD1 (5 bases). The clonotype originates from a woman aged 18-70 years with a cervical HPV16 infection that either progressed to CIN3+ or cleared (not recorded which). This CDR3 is CASSQDTGVREKLFF. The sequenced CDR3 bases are TGCGCCAGCAGCCAAGACACGGGGGTTCGGGAAAAA.